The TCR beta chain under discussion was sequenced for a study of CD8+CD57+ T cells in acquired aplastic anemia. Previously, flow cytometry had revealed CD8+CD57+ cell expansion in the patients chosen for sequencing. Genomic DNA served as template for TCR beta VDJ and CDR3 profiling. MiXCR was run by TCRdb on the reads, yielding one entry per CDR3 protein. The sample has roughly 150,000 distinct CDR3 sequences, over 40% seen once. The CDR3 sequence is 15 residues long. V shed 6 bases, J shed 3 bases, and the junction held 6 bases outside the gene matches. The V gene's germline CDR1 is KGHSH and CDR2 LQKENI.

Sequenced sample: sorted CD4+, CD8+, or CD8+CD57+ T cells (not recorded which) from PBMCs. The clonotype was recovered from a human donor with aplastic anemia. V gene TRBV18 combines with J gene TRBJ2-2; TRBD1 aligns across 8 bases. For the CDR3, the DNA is TGTGCCAGCTCCCCCGGACAGGGAGACACCGGGGAGCTGTTTTTT. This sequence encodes CASSPGQGDTGELFF.